The following is a T cell receptor (beta chain) sequence with its context. The assay was immunoSEQ multiplex PCR, and TCRdb's table has in-frame clones only and misses some. Of fewer than 350,000 clones in the sample, roughly 90% were seen once. The sample is drawn from a study of blood T cell repertoires in COVID-19. Study summary: Nucleic acid was either cDNA or gDNA, and it came from T cells, B-cell-depleted T cells, or PBMCs.

There are 14 residues in the CDR3. Germline lookup yields CDR1 ENHRY and CDR2 SYGVKD. After removal of 4 bases from V and 6 bases from J, the junction contained 3 bases not matched to a gene. The sequence derives from a man aged 18 to 30 with active or convalescent COVID-19. V is TRBV10-3 and J is TRBJ1-1; 12 bases map to TRBD1. Material for sequencing was peripheral blood. This CDR3 is CAISGGQGAAEAFF. The CDR3 nucleotides are TGTGCCATCAGTGGGGGACAGGGGGCGGCTGAAGCTTTCTTT.